This T cell receptor beta chain is drawn from a study of T cell changes during pregnancy in multiple sclerosis. The CDR3 has 16 amino acids. Germline CDR1 SGDLS, CDR2 YYNGEE. V shed 0 bases, J shed 10 bases, and the junction held 6 bases outside the gene matches. Produced via immunoSEQ multiplex PCR; TCRdb's table is partial and in-frame only. The sample records about 97,000 clones, about nine tenths being singletons. Sample: peripheral blood, taken in the second trimester of pregnancy. This TCR was sampled from a female donor in good health, enrolled as a control in a pregnancy study. The chain joins TRBV9 to TRBJ2-1; 14 nucleotides match TRBD2. CDR3 nucleotides: TGTGCCAGCAGCGTAGCGGGACTAGCGGGAGCAAGGGAGCAGTTCTTC. Encoded protein: CASSVAGLAGAREQFF.